What follows is one T cell receptor beta chain and its context. Its antigen is still unknown. Profiling relied on immunoSEQ multiplex PCR, and the TCRdb table lists in-frame clones only, not all of them. The data show about 120,000 clones, 90% seen once. V lost 7 bases and J 9 bases, leaving 13 bases between the germline ends. The CDR3 consists of 12 residues. Germline CDR1 is LNHDA and CDR2 is SQIVND (reference sequence). These data are taken from a study of T cell clones after liver transplantation. As for the study in general: Samples came from ITN030ST, which attempted immunosuppression withdrawal within 2 years of liver transplantation. Graft-donor-reactive sequences were compared with third-party-reactive TCRbeta sequences from pre-transplant mixed lymphocyte reactions. Broader study findings: The donor-reactive repertoire was only partly measurable in two subjects, lacking donor cells. Post-transplant, graft-donor-reactive CD4 TCRbeta sequences in blood dropped significantly in 5 of 8 subjects.

The sequence came from a human patient who received a liver transplant. The graft donor may account for some of the T cells. This sample comprised CD4+ T cells from blood, obtained 12 months after liver transplant. This chain uses TRBV19 with TRBJ2-1; tentative D call: TRBD2 (6 bases). In DNA form, the CDR3 reads TGTGCCAGTAACATAGCGGCAGGTGAGCAGTTCTTC. It encodes CASNIAAGEQFF.